A selection of T cell receptor beta chains follows, all from one sample in a study of blood T cell repertoires in COVID-19. Profiled with immunoSEQ multiplex PCR; TCRdb holds only in-frame clones, not every one. This table has 130,000 to 150,000 clones, about nine tenths appearing once. Sample: peripheral blood. These receptors were taken from a man older than 75 with acute or convalescent COVID-19. The conserved cysteine and the conserved F or W are not part of the CDR3 here.

>TRBJ1-1|TRBV6-5
ASSYSGITFQAF
>TRBJ1-1|TRBV10-3
ATGQRPDTEAF
>TRBJ2-7|TRBV5-1
ASSLFASPSYEQY
>TRBJ2-5|TRBV7-9
ASSLAGGYETQY
>TRBJ1-2|TRBV5-1
ASSLGTGIYGYT
>TRBJ2-5|TRBV3-1/TRBV3-2
ASSQFEETQY
>TRBJ1-1|TRBV2
ASRGDRDLAEAF
>TRBJ2-5|TRBV12-3/TRBV12-4
ASSGRQGETQY
>TRBJ1-3|TRBV10-3
AISEVSSGNTIY
>TRBJ2-1|TRBV12-3/TRBV12-4
ASSSVGEQF
>TRBJ1-4|TRBV27
ASSPEGTDNEKLF
>TRBJ2-3|TRBV10-3
AISEPGLAGPQNTQY
>TRBJ1-6|TRBV2
ASSGSTGPLGSPLH
>TRBJ1-1|TRBV19
ASRPGGSKDTEAF
>TRBJ2-6|TRBV10-3
AISEAGTVGANVLT
>TRBJ2-7|TRBV27
ASSLRSSFYEQY
>TRBJ1-1|TRBV2
ASSVQQGVNTEAF
>TRBJ2-1|TRBV3-1/TRBV3-2
ASSQAISGGTYYYNEQF
>TRBJ2-2|TRBV5-1
ASSLAASGVYTGELF
>TRBJ2-1|TRBV5-1
ASSSRGQAGDEQF
>TRBJ1-2|TRBV2
ASLQGFYGYT
>TRBJ2-7|TRBV4-1
ASSPTAGLTFDEQY
>TRBJ1-2|TRBV5-5
ASSLVTGNYGYT
>TRBJ2-5|TRBV5-4
ASSGTSGGAETQY
>TRBJ2-5|TRBV28
ASSPGFTNQETQY
>TRBJ1-3|TRBV25-1
ASSGTAGVAGNTIY
>TRBJ2-7|TRBV5-1
ASSLRQGYEQY
>TRBJ1-2|TRBV19
ASIRQGADYGYT
>TRBJ2-7|TRBV12-3/TRBV12-4
ASSSTGVEQY
>TRBJ2-4|TRBV5-1
ASSSLGDKNIQY
>TRBJ2-7|TRBV3-1/TRBV3-2
ASSPLTLGQGMYEQY
>TRBJ1-3|TRBV4-2
ASSQAAGGSSGNTIY
>TRBJ1-2|TRBV6-5
ASRPPGQRIYGYT
>TRBJ1-4|TRBV4-2
ASSQDLTSGSEKLF
>TRBJ2-7|TRBV7-8
ASSPSRLYEQY
>TRBJ1-1|TRBV18
ASSPLKQGEAF
>TRBJ2-5|TRBV7-6
ASSLEASGGAQTQY
>TRBJ2-3|TRBV5-1
ASSFGGPVSDTQY
>TRBJ1-1|TRBV2
ASSEYPGYKAF
>TRBJ2-7|TRBV5-1
ASSLSGTGTHEQY
>TRBJ1-2|TRBV19
ASSETRDYGYT
>TRBJ2-5|TRBV6-5
ASSLGQLLETQY
>TRBJ2-1|TRBV10-3
AISGSISLGQNEQF